This T cell receptor beta chain was profiled in a study of STAT5B mutations in CD4+ large granular lymphocyte leukemia. TCRdb's table, derived via immunoSEQ multiplex PCR, lists solely in-frame clones and lacks some. The sample contains about 30,000 clones, about 85% of which appear only once. This CDR3 has 12 residues. Per the germline V gene, CDR1 is SNHLY and CDR2 is FYNNEI. The ends lost 6 bases at V and 8 bases at J; junction bases unmatched: 4. The sample taken for sequencing was CD4+ T cells from blood buffy coats. The chain joins TRBV2 to TRBJ2-1; TRBD1 agrees at 7 bases. This TCR came from a human donor in good health. Here the CDR3 DNA reads TGTGCCAGCAGGAGGGGGCGCGATGAGCAGTTCTTC. Translating gives CASRRGRDEQFF.